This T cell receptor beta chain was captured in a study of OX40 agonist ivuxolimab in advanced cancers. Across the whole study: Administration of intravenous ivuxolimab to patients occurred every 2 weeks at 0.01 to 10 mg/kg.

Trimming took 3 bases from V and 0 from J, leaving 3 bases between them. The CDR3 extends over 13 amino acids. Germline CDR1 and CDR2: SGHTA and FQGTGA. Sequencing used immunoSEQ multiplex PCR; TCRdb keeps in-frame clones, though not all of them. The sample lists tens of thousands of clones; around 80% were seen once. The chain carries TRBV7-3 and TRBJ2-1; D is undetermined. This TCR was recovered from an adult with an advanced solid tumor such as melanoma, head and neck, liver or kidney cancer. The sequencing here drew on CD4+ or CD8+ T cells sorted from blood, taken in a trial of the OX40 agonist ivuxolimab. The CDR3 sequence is CASSLSSYNEQFF. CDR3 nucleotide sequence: TGTGCCAGCAGCTTGAGCTCCTACAATGAGCAGTTCTTC.